This entry features one T cell receptor (beta chain) sequence. These data belong to a study of control samples from healthy donors and cancer patients. V was cut by 7 bases and J by 4 bases, with 14 bases left in between. The CDR3 extends over 13 amino acids. CDR1 and CDR2 (germline): SGHNT, YYREEE (reference sequence). Sequencing was performed with immunoSEQ multiplex PCR; in TCRdb, only in-frame clones are kept and a portion is missing. The sample contains roughly 130,000 clones, approximately 90% of which appear only once. The chain recombines TRBV5-4 with TRBJ1-2; maybe TRBD1 (6 bases). Input material: blood. This receptor was identified in a young man in good health. CDR3 protein: CASRAGAGYGYTF. In DNA form, the CDR3 reads TGTGCCAGCCGAGCGGGGGCTGGCTATGGCTACACCTTC.